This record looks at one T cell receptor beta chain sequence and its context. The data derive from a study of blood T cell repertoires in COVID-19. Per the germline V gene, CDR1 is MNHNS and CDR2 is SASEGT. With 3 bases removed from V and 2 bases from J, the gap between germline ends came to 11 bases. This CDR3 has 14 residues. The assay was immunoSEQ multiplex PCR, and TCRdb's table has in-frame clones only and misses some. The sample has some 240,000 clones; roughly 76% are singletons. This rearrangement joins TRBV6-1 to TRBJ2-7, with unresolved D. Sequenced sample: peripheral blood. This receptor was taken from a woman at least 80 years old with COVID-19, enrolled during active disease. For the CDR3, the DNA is TGTGCCAGCAGTGAGGTGAGGTTCCCCTACGAGCAGTACTTC. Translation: CASSEVRFPYEQYF.